These T cell receptor beta chains were read from a single sample in a study of blood T cell repertoires in COVID-19. Sequencing was performed with immunoSEQ multiplex PCR; in TCRdb, only in-frame clones are kept and a portion is missing. The table records about 82,000 clones, roughly 78% of them present only once. The source material was peripheral blood. These receptors originate from a man between 60 and 70 years old with COVID-19, enrolled during active disease. The CDR3 runs from the conserved cysteine through the conserved F or W. Each record gives: D gene, J gene, CDR3 length, V gene, CDR3 DNA, CDR3 protein. A D gene is named only where the DNA matches it firmly.

TRBD1,TRBJ1-1,13,TRBV3-1/TRBV3-2,TGTGCCAGCAGCCCTAGGACAGGCTTTGAAGCTTTCTTT,CASSPRTGFEAFF
TRBD1,TRBJ2-2,15,TRBV2,TGTGCCAGCAGGGCCGGGACAGAGAACACCGGGGAGCTGTTTTTT,CASRAGTENTGELFF
TRBD1,TRBJ1-1,14,TRBV29-1,TGCAGCGTTGCGAAGGACAGGGGGCTCACTGAAGCTTTCTTT,CSVAKDRGLTEAFF
TRBD2,TRBJ2-1,14,TRBV5-1,TGCGCCAGCAGCCGGGGGGACGGCTACAATGAGCAGTTCTTC,CASSRGDGYNEQFF
TRBD1,TRBJ1-5,14,TRBV19,TGTGCCAGTAGTACGACAGGGAACAATCAGCCCCAGCATTTT,CASSTTGNNQPQHF
TRBD1,TRBJ1-5,15,TRBV19,TGTGCCAGTAGTATGGGACAGGGGTACAATCAGCCCCAGCATTTT,CASSMGQGYNQPQHF
TRBD1,TRBJ2-2,17,TRBV30,TGTGCCTGGAGTGTTTTAGGGACAGGAGAGAACACCGGGGAGCTGTTTTTT,CAWSVLGTGENTGELFF
NA,TRBJ2-5,12,TRBV14,TGTGCCAGCAGCCAAAAGAGGGAGACCCAGTACTTC,CASSQKRETQYF
NA,TRBJ1-1,11,TRBV19,TGTGCCAGCTTTGATCGAGCTACAGCTTTCTTT,CASFDRATAFF
TRBD1,TRBJ2-6,15,TRBV3-1/TRBV3-2,TGTGCCAGCAGCCAGGTCTTAAGGGACAGGGTAGTCCTGACTTTC,CASSQVLRDRVVLTF
TRBD2,TRBJ2-3,16,TRBV7-2,TGTGCCAGCAGCACCGGGACTAGCGGGAGAACAGATACGCAGTATTTT,CASSTGTSGRTDTQYF
TRBD1,TRBJ1-3,14,TRBV5-6,TGTGCCAGCAGCCCGACAGGGGGCGAAAACACCATATATTTT,CASSPTGGENTIYF
TRBD2,TRBJ2-1,16,TRBV6-4,TGTGCCAGCAGCGCCACAGGGGAACTAGCGGGGAGTGAGCAGTTCTTC,CASSATGELAGSEQFF
TRBD1,TRBJ2-7,13,TRBV11-2,TGTGCCAGCAGCCGGACAGGGTCTACGAAGCAGTACTTC,CASSRTGSTKQYF
NA,TRBJ1-1,13,TRBV5-1,TGCGCCAGCAGCTTGAAGGTTGGGCTTGAAGCTTTCTTT,CASSLKVGLEAFF
TRBD1,TRBJ1-5,16,TRBV6-1,TGTGCCAGCAGTGCAGAGGACAGGGGGAGCAATCAGCCCCAGCATTTT,CASSAEDRGSNQPQHF
TRBD2,TRBJ2-2,14,TRBV20-1,TGCAGTGCTAGTTGGGGGGGGAACACCGGGGAGCTGTTTTTT,CSASWGGNTGELFF
TRBD2,TRBJ2-7,14,TRBV11-2,TGTGCCAGCAGCTCGAGACTAGCGGGCTACGAGCAGTACTTC,CASSSRLAGYEQYF
NA,TRBJ1-1,14,TRBV6-5,TGTGCCAGCACTATTACAGGGTCGGGCACTGAAGCTTTCTTT,CASTITGSGTEAFF
NA,TRBJ2-1,15,TRBV9,TGTGCCAGCAGCGGTACAGAAAGCTCCTACAATGAGCAGTTCTTC,CASSGTESSYNEQFF